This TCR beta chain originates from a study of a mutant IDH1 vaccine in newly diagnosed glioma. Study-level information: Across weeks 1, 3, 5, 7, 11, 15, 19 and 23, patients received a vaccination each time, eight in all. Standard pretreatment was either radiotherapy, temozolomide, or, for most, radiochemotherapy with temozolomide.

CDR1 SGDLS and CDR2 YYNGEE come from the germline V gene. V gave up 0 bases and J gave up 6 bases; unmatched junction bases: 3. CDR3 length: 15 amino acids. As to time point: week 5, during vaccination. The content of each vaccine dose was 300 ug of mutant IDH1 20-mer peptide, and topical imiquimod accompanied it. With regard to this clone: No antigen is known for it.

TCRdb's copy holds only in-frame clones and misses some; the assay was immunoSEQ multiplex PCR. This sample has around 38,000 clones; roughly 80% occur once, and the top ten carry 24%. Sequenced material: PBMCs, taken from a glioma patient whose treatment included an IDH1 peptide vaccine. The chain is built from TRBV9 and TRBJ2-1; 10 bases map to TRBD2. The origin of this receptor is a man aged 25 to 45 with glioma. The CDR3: CASSVAAGGINEQFF. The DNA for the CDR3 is TGTGCCAGCAGCGTAGCAGCGGGAGGGATCAATGAGCAGTTCTTC.